This TCR beta chain was profiled in a study of T cell repertoires in cytomegalovirus infection (dated by TCRdb to about 2019). Broadly, across the study: Peptide stimulations targeted recently identified HLA-C-restricted CMV epitopes, whose presentation resists viral immunomodulation, together with well-studied HLA-B-restricted epitopes. The HLA type of each donor mattered for the analysis, because public TCR beta signatures pointed to carriage of CMV infection along with the matching HLA type. Overall study results and their limits: In both this cohort and an independent cohort of 352 donors, the cumulative frequency of public TCR beta family members distinguished carriers of CMV infection plus the relevant HLA type. The ex vivo response was dominated by HLA-C-restricted CMV-specific TCR beta clonotypes, which also provided the single most frequent clonotype in two of eight donors.

Turning to this clonotype: It lacks a known antigen. A much larger clone differs by one base, so this may be a read error.

This sample's treatment or condition label indicates: in vitro stimulation with specific CMV peptide epitopes to enrich CMV-specific T cells. TCRdb records Illumina HiSeq 1500 as the sequencer. TCRdb trimmed public reads at Q25 via fastp, called clones via MiXCR and kept in-frame beta chains. For every CDR3 protein sequence, its rows merge into one entry that carries the most common genes and DNA. Across this sample there are approximately 1,000,000 distinct CDR3 sequences, with around 29% seen only once. The ten largest clones take up about 14% of the sample. Looking up the germline V gene yields CDR1 SGHAT and CDR2 FQNNGV. Counted from cysteine to phenylalanine, this CDR3 has 14 amino acids. Of all the DNA, just the CDR3 is kept, 42 bases in frame from base 1.

Sample: cultured CD8+ T cells from PBMCs, taken from culture after CMV antigen stimulation. Recombination connected TRBV11-2 to TRBJ2-5; TRBD1 is perhaps the D gene, given 5 matching bases. The sequence derives from a human donor in good health (CMV status not recorded). Some clones in this sample may be carry-over from other donors' samples. The nucleotide sequence reads TGTACCAGCAGAAGAAGGGGATCCGCAGAGACCCAGTACTTC. The translation is CTSRRRGSAETQYF.